These T cell receptor beta chains were read from a single sample in a study of blood T cell repertoires in COVID-19. Repertoires were generated with immunoSEQ multiplex PCR, while TCRdb's copy carries only in-frame clones and drops some. In the table there are about 80,000 clones, around 80% of which are singletons. The sequencing input was peripheral blood. These receptors originate from a human donor in a cohort sampled during active COVID-19. CDR3s include the opening cysteine and the closing phenylalanine or tryptophan. Each record gives: clone size, J gene, D gene, V gene, CDR3 protein, CDR3 DNA. A D gene is named only where the DNA matches it firmly. Some rows mark clone size as missing; the rest say once, few, many or name a class of expanded clone.

clone_size: -
j_call: TRBJ2-5
d_call: TRBD2
v_call: TRBV27
cdr3_aa: CASSPILARETQYF
cdr3_nt: TGTGCCAGCAGTCCCATACTAGCGCGGGAGACCCAGTACTTC

clone_size: -
j_call: TRBJ2-3
d_call: TRBD1
v_call: TRBV19
cdr3_aa: CASSIGQGLSTDTQYF
cdr3_nt: TGTGCCAGTAGTATCGGACAGGGGTTAAGCACAGATACGCAGTATTTT

clone_size: -
j_call: TRBJ2-1
d_call: TRBD2
v_call: TRBV9
cdr3_aa: CASSVLAGATVEQFF
cdr3_nt: TGTGCCAGCAGCGTACTAGCGGGGGCAACGGTTGAGCAGTTCTTC

clone_size: -
j_call: TRBJ2-5
d_call: TRBD1
v_call: TRBV28
cdr3_aa: CASSFSDRVETQYF
cdr3_nt: TGTGCCAGCAGTTTCTCGGACAGGGTGGAGACCCAGTACTTC

clone_size: few
j_call: TRBJ1-1
d_call: -
v_call: TRBV13
cdr3_aa: CASSRTVANTEAFF
cdr3_nt: TGTGCCAGCAGCCGGACTGTGGCGAACACTGAAGCTTTCTTT

clone_size: few
j_call: TRBJ1-6
d_call: -
v_call: TRBV7-9
cdr3_aa: CASSASRGATSPLHF
cdr3_nt: TGTGCCAGCAGCGCCAGTCGGGGGGCGACGTCACCCCTCCACTTT

clone_size: once
j_call: TRBJ1-1
d_call: TRBD1
v_call: TRBV5-1
cdr3_aa: CASSTTGRSEAFF
cdr3_nt: TGCGCCAGCAGCACGACAGGGAGGTCTGAAGCTTTCTTT

clone_size: -
j_call: TRBJ1-1
d_call: TRBD1
v_call: TRBV6-2/TRBV6-3
cdr3_aa: CASSQPTGGFAEAFF
cdr3_nt: TGTGCCAGCAGCCAACCTACAGGGGGCTTCGCTGAAGCTTTCTTT

clone_size: -
j_call: TRBJ2-1
d_call: -
v_call: TRBV6-1
cdr3_aa: CASSDLRRVYNEQFF
cdr3_nt: TGTGCCAGCAGTGACCTACGGCGGGTCTACAATGAGCAGTTCTTC

clone_size: once
j_call: TRBJ1-1
d_call: TRBD1
v_call: TRBV11-3
cdr3_aa: CASSWGRTGDAFF
cdr3_nt: TGTGCCAGCAGCTGGGGGCGGACAGGGGATGCTTTCTTT

clone_size: -
j_call: TRBJ1-6
d_call: TRBD1
v_call: TRBV7-9
cdr3_aa: CASSFASGTGVSPLHF
cdr3_nt: TGTGCCAGCAGCTTCGCCTCCGGGACAGGGGTTTCACCCCTCCACTTT

clone_size: few
j_call: TRBJ2-7
d_call: -
v_call: TRBV12-3/TRBV12-4
cdr3_aa: CASSEEVYEQYF
cdr3_nt: TGTGCCAGCAGCGAGGAGGTCTACGAGCAGTACTTC

clone_size: -
j_call: TRBJ1-2
d_call: -
v_call: TRBV21-1
cdr3_aa: CASSIYRAFYGYTF
cdr3_nt: TGTGCCAGCAGCATTTACAGAGCCTTTTATGGCTACACCTTC

clone_size: once
j_call: TRBJ2-5
d_call: -
v_call: TRBV24-1
cdr3_aa: CATSLTAGETQYF
cdr3_nt: TGTGCCACCAGTCTGACAGCTGGAGAGACCCAGTACTTC

clone_size: -
j_call: TRBJ2-7
d_call: TRBD1
v_call: TRBV10-3
cdr3_aa: CAISELGQGHEQYF
cdr3_nt: TGTGCCATCAGTGAGCTGGGACAGGGGCACGAGCAGTACTTC

clone_size: -
j_call: TRBJ2-7
d_call: TRBD1
v_call: TRBV29-1
cdr3_aa: CSVVGTGEWEQYF
cdr3_nt: TGCAGCGTTGTTGGGACAGGGGAGTGGGAGCAGTACTTC

clone_size: -
j_call: TRBJ1-3
d_call: -
v_call: TRBV7-2
cdr3_aa: CASSQLEGLPINTIYF
cdr3_nt: TGTGCCAGCAGCCAACTGGAGGGTCTCCCGATTAACACCATATATTTT

clone_size: -
j_call: TRBJ1-4
d_call: TRBD1
v_call: TRBV7-9
cdr3_aa: CASSFGQGSTTNEKLFF
cdr3_nt: TGTGCCAGCAGCTTCGGACAGGGCTCAACAACTAATGAAAAACTGTTTTTT

clone_size: -
j_call: TRBJ2-6
d_call: -
v_call: TRBV11-2
cdr3_aa: CASSLDGRLSSGANVLTF
cdr3_nt: TGTGCCAGCAGCTTAGATGGCAGATTAAGCTCTGGGGCCAACGTCCTGACTTTC

clone_size: few
j_call: TRBJ1-1
d_call: -
v_call: TRBV14
cdr3_aa: CASSQGQPLGAFF
cdr3_nt: TGTGCCAGCAGCCAAGGACAGCCGCTGGGGGCTTTCTTT

clone_size: -
j_call: TRBJ1-2
d_call: -
v_call: TRBV2
cdr3_aa: CASSAIGSRGYTF
cdr3_nt: TGTGCCAGCAGCGCAATCGGGAGTAGGGGCTACACCTTC

clone_size: -
j_call: TRBJ2-5
d_call: TRBD2
v_call: TRBV28
cdr3_aa: CASSLWGLPTSGVQETQYF
cdr3_nt: TGTGCCAGCAGTTTATGGGGCCTCCCGACTAGCGGAGTCCAAGAGACCCAGTACTTC

clone_size: -
j_call: TRBJ2-7
d_call: TRBD1
v_call: TRBV29-1
cdr3_aa: CSVSDRVSYEQYF
cdr3_nt: TGCAGCGTTTCCGACAGGGTTTCCTACGAGCAGTACTTC

clone_size: once
j_call: TRBJ1-1
d_call: -
v_call: TRBV4-1
cdr3_aa: CASSQARNTEAFF
cdr3_nt: TGCGCCAGCAGCCAAGCGAGGAACACTGAAGCTTTCTTT

clone_size: -
j_call: TRBJ2-1
d_call: -
v_call: TRBV5-4
cdr3_aa: CASSLSRGHNEQFF
cdr3_nt: TGTGCCAGCAGCTTGTCTCGGGGTCACAATGAGCAGTTCTTC

clone_size: -
j_call: TRBJ2-2
d_call: TRBD2
v_call: TRBV9
cdr3_aa: CASSALAGDTGELFF
cdr3_nt: TGTGCCAGCAGCGCATTAGCGGGGGACACCGGGGAGCTGTTTTTT

clone_size: -
j_call: TRBJ2-7
d_call: -
v_call: TRBV28
cdr3_aa: CEVRGSSYEQYF
cdr3_nt: TGTGAGGTCCGGGGGTCGTCGTACGAGCAGTACTTC

clone_size: few
j_call: TRBJ2-2
d_call: -
v_call: TRBV18
cdr3_aa: CASSPRARNTGELFF
cdr3_nt: TGTGCCAGCTCACCACGGGCCCGGAACACCGGGGAGCTGTTTTTT

clone_size: -
j_call: TRBJ2-5
d_call: -
v_call: TRBV7-2
cdr3_aa: CASSSIRGTQYF
cdr3_nt: TGTGCCAGCAGCTCAATACGGGGAACCCAGTACTTC